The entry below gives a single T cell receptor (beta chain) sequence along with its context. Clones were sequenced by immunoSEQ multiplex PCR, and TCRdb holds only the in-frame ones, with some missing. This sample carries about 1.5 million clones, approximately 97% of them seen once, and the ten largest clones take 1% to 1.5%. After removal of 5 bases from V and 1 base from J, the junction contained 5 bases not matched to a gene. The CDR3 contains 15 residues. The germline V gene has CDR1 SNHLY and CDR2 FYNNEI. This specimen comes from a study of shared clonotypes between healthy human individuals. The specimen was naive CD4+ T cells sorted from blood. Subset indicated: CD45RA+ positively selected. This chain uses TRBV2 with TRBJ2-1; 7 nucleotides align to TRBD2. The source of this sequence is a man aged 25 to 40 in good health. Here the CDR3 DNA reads TGTGCCAGCAGTTGGCGGGAGACTTCCTACAATGAGCAGTTCTTC. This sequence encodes CASSWRETSYNEQFF.